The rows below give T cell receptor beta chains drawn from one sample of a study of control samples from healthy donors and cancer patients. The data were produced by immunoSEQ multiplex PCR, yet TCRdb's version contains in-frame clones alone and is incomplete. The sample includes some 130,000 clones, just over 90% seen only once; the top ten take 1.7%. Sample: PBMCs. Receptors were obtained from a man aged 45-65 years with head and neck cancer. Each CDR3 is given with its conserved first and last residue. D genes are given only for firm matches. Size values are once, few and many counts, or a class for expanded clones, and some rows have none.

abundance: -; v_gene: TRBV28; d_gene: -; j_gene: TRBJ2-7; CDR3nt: TGTGCCAGCAGGGGACAAGCTGGGTACGAGCAGTACTTC; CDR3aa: CASRGQAGYEQYF
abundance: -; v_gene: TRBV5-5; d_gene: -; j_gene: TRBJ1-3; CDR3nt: TGTGCCAGCAGCTTCAGCTTCTCTGGAAACACCATATATTTT; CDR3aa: CASSFSFSGNTIYF
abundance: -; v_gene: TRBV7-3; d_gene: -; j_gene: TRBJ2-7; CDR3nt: TGTGCCAGCAGCTTAGGTGGGGGGCTCGACGAGCAGTACTTC; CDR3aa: CASSLGGGLDEQYF
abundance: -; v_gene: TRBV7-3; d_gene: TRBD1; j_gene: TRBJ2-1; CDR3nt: TGTGCCAGCAGCCTACAGGGGGCGAGGTACAATGAGCAGTTCTTC; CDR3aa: CASSLQGARYNEQFF
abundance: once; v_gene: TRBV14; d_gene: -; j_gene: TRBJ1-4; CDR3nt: TGTGCCAGCAGCCAAGTGCCGGGGGTAGAGGAAAAACTGTTTTTT; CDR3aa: CASSQVPGVEEKLFF
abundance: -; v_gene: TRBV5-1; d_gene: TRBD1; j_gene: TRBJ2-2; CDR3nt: TGCGCCAGCAGCGGGGATTTTGGACAGGGGGCGGTTGTAACCGGGGAGCTGTTTTTT; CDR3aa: CASSGDFGQGAVVTGELFF
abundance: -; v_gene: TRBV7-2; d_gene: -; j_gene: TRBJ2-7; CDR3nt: TGTGCCAGCAGCGCCACCCCCTACGAGCAGTACTTC; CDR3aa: CASSATPYEQYF
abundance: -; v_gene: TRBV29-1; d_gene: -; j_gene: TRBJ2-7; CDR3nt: TGCAGCGCTCTCCTCCTCGGACGGACCTACGAGCAGTACTTC; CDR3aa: CSALLLGRTYEQYF
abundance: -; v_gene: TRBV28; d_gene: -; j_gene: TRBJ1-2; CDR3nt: TGTGCCACAGACATCCTTAACTATGGCTACACCTTC; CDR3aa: CATDILNYGYTF
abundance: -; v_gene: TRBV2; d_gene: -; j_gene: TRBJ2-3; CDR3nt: TGTGCCAGCAGTGAAGCGGGCAACCGGTTCACAGATACGCAGTATTTT; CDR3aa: CASSEAGNRFTDTQYF
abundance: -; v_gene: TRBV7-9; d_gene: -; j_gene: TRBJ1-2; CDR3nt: TGTGCCAGCAGCAGTAACAACTTGGAATATGGCTACACCTTC; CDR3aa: CASSSNNLEYGYTF
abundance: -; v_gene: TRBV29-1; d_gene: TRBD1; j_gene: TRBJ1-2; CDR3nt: TGCAGCGTTGAGGGACAGGGTAACTATGGCTACACCTTC; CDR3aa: CSVEGQGNYGYTF
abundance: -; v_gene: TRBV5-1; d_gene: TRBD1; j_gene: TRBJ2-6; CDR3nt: TGCGCCAGCAGCACTGACAGGGGGCAAGGGTACTCTGGGGCCAACGTCCTGACTTTC; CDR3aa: CASSTDRGQGYSGANVLTF
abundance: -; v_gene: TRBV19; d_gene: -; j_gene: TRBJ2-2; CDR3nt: TGTGCCAGTAGTATTAACGGACCTCCGACCGGGGAGCTGTTTTTT; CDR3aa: CASSINGPPTGELFF
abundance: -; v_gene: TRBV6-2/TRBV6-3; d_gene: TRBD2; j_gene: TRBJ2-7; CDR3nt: TGTGCCAGCAGTTACTTCGGGGGGAGCTCCTACGAGCAGTACTTC; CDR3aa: CASSYFGGSSYEQYF
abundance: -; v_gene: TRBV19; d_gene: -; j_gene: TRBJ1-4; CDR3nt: TGTGCCAGTAGTATATCGCGGGCCGCTAATGAAAAACTGTTTTTT; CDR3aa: CASSISRAANEKLFF
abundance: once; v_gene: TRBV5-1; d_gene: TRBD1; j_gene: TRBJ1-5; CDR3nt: TGCGCCAGCAGCAAACAGGGGAACAATCAGCCCCAGCATTTT; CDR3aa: CASSKQGNNQPQHF